The 12 T cell receptor beta chains in this list originate from one sample, sequenced in a study of Tregs in tolerant kidney transplant recipients. Profiled with immunoSEQ multiplex PCR; TCRdb holds only in-frame clones, not every one. The table shows 110,000 or so clones, with around 90% occurring only once. The sequencing used CD4+ T cells from blood, collected before the transplant. The receptors shown here come from a human donor who received a combined kidney and bone marrow transplant.

This chain connects TRBV12-2 to TRBJ2-2; TRBD2, the D gene given by the table, was not confirmed from the DNA. TRBV12-2 is designated a pseudogene. CDR3 length: 16 amino acids. CDR3 DNA sequence: TGTGCAAGTCGCTTAGAGGGAATGGGGAGTCCGGGGGAGCTGTTTTTT. Translated: CASRLEGMGSPGELFF.

The rearrangement uses TRBV5-5 and TRBJ1-2, with 9 bases lining up with TRBD1. Unmatched junction bases numbered 5, after V lost 1 base and J lost 4 bases. This CDR3 is 15 amino acids long. Germline assignment: CDR1 SGHKS and CDR2 YYEKEE (reference sequence). CDR3 sequence reads: CASSLLGQGPYGYTF. DNA for the CDR3: TGTGCCAGCAGCTTGCTGGGACAGGGACCCTATGGCTACACCTTC.

V is TRBV5-1 and J is TRBJ2-3; 7 bases are shared with TRBD1. CDR3 size: 13 residues. Germline trimming cut 2 bases from V and 6 bases from J; bases unmatched to any gene: 3. Looked up from germline, CDR1 is SGHRS and CDR2 is YFSETQ. CDR3 region: CASSFPRGDTQYF. DNA for the CDR3: TGCGCCAGCAGCTTCCCCAGGGGGGATACGCAGTATTTT.

This clone was counted a single time. The CDR3 region is CASSQDLTGTHHTEAFF. The CDR3, as DNA: TGTGCCAGCAGCCAAGATTTAACCGGGACACACCACACTGAAGCTTTCTTT. This chain links TRBV4-2 with TRBJ1-1; tentative D call: TRBD1 (6 bases). The V gene lost 0 bases and the J gene lost 3 bases, with 17 bases spanning the gap. The length of the CDR3 is 17 residues. From germline, CDR1 is LGHNA and CDR2 YNFKEQ.

J is TRBJ1-2 and V is TRBV7-9; 11 bases agree with TRBD1. The V gene's germline CDR1 is SEHNR and CDR2 FQNEAQ (reference sequence). Losses at the gene ends were 5 bases for V and 4 bases for J; bases not matched to a gene: 12. The CDR3 runs 17 residues. As DNA, the CDR3 is TGTGCCAGCAGCCCCGGGACAGGGGGATACCTTGGCTATGGCTACACCTTC. It codes for CASSPGTGGYLGYGYTF.

This clone was seen repeatedly, ten times or more. The chain is built from TRBV7-6 and TRBJ1-1; D is perhaps TRBD1 (6 bases). The germline gives CDR1 SGHVS, CDR2 FNYEAQ. V lost 5 bases and J lost 1, with 11 bases in between. The CDR3 has 14 residues. DNA of the CDR3: TGTGCCAGCAGCCCCGGGACAACGAACACTGAAGCTTTCTTT. It is translated as CASSPGTTNTEAFF.

The CDR3 spells CASSLHTGATDTQYF. As DNA, the CDR3 is TGTGCCAGCAGCTTGCACACAGGGGCCACAGATACGCAGTATTTT. This chain links TRBV5-4 with TRBJ2-3, with 7 bases lining up with TRBD1. CDR3 size: 15 residues. Trimming removed 1 base from V and 2 bases from J; junction bases left unmatched: 4. Germline CDR1 reads SGHNT; CDR2 reads YYREEE (reference sequence).

The J gene is TRBJ2-5, the V gene TRBV10-3, with 10 bases lining up with TRBD2. The ends lost 9 bases at V and 1 base at J; junction bases unmatched: 8. The germline CDR1 and CDR2 sequences are ENHRY and SYGVKD. The CDR3 contains 15 residues. CDR3 amino acids: CAIAGGVGGQETQYF. The CDR3 region has the DNA TGTGCCATAGCGGGAGGGGTAGGAGGCCAAGAGACCCAGTACTTC.

The chain carries TRBV15 and TRBJ2-7, with D possibly matching TRBD1 (6 bases). Germline V lookup: CDR1 LNHNV, CDR2 YYDKDF (reference sequence). CDR3 length: 17 amino acids. V lost 0 bases and J 0 bases, leaving 15 bases between the germline ends. The CDR3 is CATSREYSRGSSYEQYF. The DNA of the CDR3 is TGTGCCACCAGCAGAGAATATAGCAGGGGCAGCTCCTACGAGCAGTACTTC.

As to this clone: Other DNA sequences in this specimen translate into the identical CDR3. The rearrangement links TRBV7-9 to TRBJ1-3; D unclear. CDR1 and CDR2 (germline): SEHNR, FQNEAQ (reference sequence). Trimming took 6 bases from V and 0 from J, leaving 6 bases between them. The CDR3 covers 13 residues. This CDR3 is CASSPSSGNTIYF. CDR3 coding DNA: TGTGCCAGCAGTCCCTCCTCTGGAAACACCATATATTTT.

V usage is TRBV5-1 and J usage is TRBJ1-4, with D possibly matching TRBD1 (5 bases). The CDR3 contains 13 residues. CDR1 is SGHRS and CDR2 is YFSETQ in the germline V gene. Trimming stripped 9 bases from V and 5 bases from J, with 14 bases between. The CDR3 nucleotides are TGCGCCACCGCCAGGGAAGCGAATGAAAAACTGTTTTTT. Its protein product is CATAREANEKLFF.

V usage is TRBV18 and J usage is TRBJ1-1; 8 bases align to TRBD1. Germline V CDR1 and CDR2: KGHSH, LQKENI. This CDR3 contains 15 residues. V dropped 3 bases and J dropped 5; count of bases not matched to a gene: 8. The CDR3 here is CASSPLTGGRTEAFF. DNA for the CDR3: TGTGCCAGCTCACCGCTTACAGGGGGAAGAACTGAAGCTTTCTTT.